These T cell receptor beta chains were read from a single sample in a study of graft-versus-host responses after intestinal transplantation. No antigens are known for them. Sequencing was performed with immunoSEQ multiplex PCR; in TCRdb, only in-frame clones are kept and a portion is missing. The sample carries over 65,000 clones, approximately 89% recorded once. The sample was unstimulated CD8+ T cells sorted from spleen or lymph node cells, taken before transplant. Every receptor here comes from a human donor who was the organ donor for an intestinal transplant. Each CDR3 is given with its conserved first and last residue. The order of the fields is J gene, clone size, D gene, V gene, CDR3 DNA, CDR3 protein. D genes are given only for firm matches. Clone size is stated in some rows and not others, as once, few, many or a class when expanded.

TRBJ2-1,.,TRBD2,TRBV15,TGTGCCACCAGCAGGGTTCTAGCGGGAGGAGGCAATGAGCAGTTCTTC,CATSRVLAGGGNEQFF
TRBJ2-1,.,.,TRBV6-5,TGTGCCAGCAGTTACTCGGGGCCCAATGAGCAGTTCTTC,CASSYSGPNEQFF
TRBJ1-2,.,.,TRBV25-1,TGTGCCAGCAGTGAAACGTTTAACTATGGCTACACCTTC,CASSETFNYGYTF
TRBJ1-1,.,.,TRBV29-1,TGCAGCGTTGAGGGCGGGTCTGAAGCTTTCTTT,CSVEGGSEAFF
TRBJ2-7,once,TRBD1,TRBV6-5,TGTGCCAGCAGGGACACCGTGGGACAGGGCCACGAGCAGTACTTC,CASRDTVGQGHEQYF
TRBJ2-7,.,.,TRBV6-5,TGTGCCAGCAGTTACTCGAGGTTTGGCTACGAGCAGTACTTC,CASSYSRFGYEQYF
TRBJ1-1,.,.,TRBV5-1,TGCGCCAGCAGCGGAGAACCCAGGGTACGCACTGAAGCTTTCTTT,CASSGEPRVRTEAFF
TRBJ2-7,.,.,TRBV5-1,TGCGCCAGCAGCCTGGGACTGTCTAACGAGCAGTACTTC,CASSLGLSNEQYF
TRBJ1-3,.,.,TRBV19,TGTGCCAGTAGTTGGACAAGTCGCTCTGGAAACACCATATATTTT,CASSWTSRSGNTIYF
TRBJ2-3,.,.,TRBV2,TGTGCCAGCAGTGACCAGCGGTCCACAGATACGCAGTATTTT,CASSDQRSTDTQYF
TRBJ1-4,few,.,TRBV27,TGTGCCAGCACCCCGTGGGCAGGGAATGAAAAACTGTTTTTT,CASTPWAGNEKLFF
TRBJ2-7,once,TRBD1,TRBV29-1,TGCAGCGTTGTAGACAGGGCGTACTACGAGCAGTACTTC,CSVVDRAYYEQYF
TRBJ2-5,.,.,TRBV11-2,TGTGCCAGCAGCGATCCTGTAGCGGAACAAGAGACCCAGTACTTC,CASSDPVAEQETQYF
TRBJ1-1,.,.,TRBV4-1,TGCGCCAGCAGCCACCGGGGGCGGGTTCCTAGTACTGAAGCTTTCTTT,CASSHRGRVPSTEAFF
TRBJ1-1,.,TRBD1,TRBV6-1,TGTGCCAGCAGTGAAGTTAGGACAGGGAAGGACACTGAAGCTTTCTTT,CASSEVRTGKDTEAFF
TRBJ2-2,.,.,TRBV29-1,TGCAGCGGGTCAGGGAACACCGGGGAGCTGTTTTTT,CSGSGNTGELFF
TRBJ2-3,.,TRBD1,TRBV9,TGTGCCAGCAGCGCACCAGGGGGCCCCCCGGATACGCAGTATTTT,CASSAPGGPPDTQYF
TRBJ1-5,.,TRBD1,TRBV4-1,TGCGCCAGCAGCCTCAGACAGGGTCTTAGCAATCAGCCCCAGCATTTT,CASSLRQGLSNQPQHF
TRBJ1-5,once,.,TRBV7-3,TGTGCCAGCAGCTTAATAAAACATCAGCCCCAGCATTTT,CASSLIKHQPQHF
TRBJ2-1,.,.,TRBV5-6,TGTGCCAGCAGCTTGGGACTAGTAATTCATGAGCAGTTCTTC,CASSLGLVIHEQFF
TRBJ1-1,.,.,TRBV28,TGTGCCAGCAGTTTAGGCCCCCTTAACACTGAAGCTTTCTTT,CASSLGPLNTEAFF
TRBJ2-2,.,.,TRBV4-1,TGCGCCAGCAGCCAAGCGATCGGGGAGCTGTTTTTT,CASSQAIGELFF
TRBJ2-1,.,.,TRBV30,TGTGCCTGGAGTTTGGTCGGAGTAGAGCAGTTCTTC,CAWSLVGVEQFF
TRBJ2-7,.,.,TRBV9,TGTGCCAGCAGCGTAGGTCCGTCCTACGAGCAGTACTTC,CASSVGPSYEQYF
TRBJ1-1,.,.,TRBV19,TGTGCCAGTAGTGTTTTAACTGAAGCTTTCTTT,CASSVLTEAFF
TRBJ1-1,.,.,TRBV18,TGTGCCAGCTCAGCCCTGGGGACAATGAGCTTGTCCATCGGGGAAGCTTTCTTT,CASSALGTMSLSIGEAFF
TRBJ2-1,.,TRBD2,TRBV7-6,TGTGCCAGCAGCTTTACTAGCGGGTGGAATGAGCAGTTCTTC,CASSFTSGWNEQFF
TRBJ2-7,.,.,TRBV6-6,TGTGCCAGCAGTTCCTTCTACGAGCAGTACTTC,CASSSFYEQYF
TRBJ2-7,.,.,TRBV4-2,TGTGCCAGCAGCCAAGGCCCAACCTACGAGCAGTACTTC,CASSQGPTYEQYF